This T cell receptor (beta chain) was identified in a study of identical twins. A single record per CDR3 protein comes from TCRdb applying MiXCR to the 5' RACE reads. Among about 730,000 distinct CDR3 sequences listed, approximately 21% were seen once. Germline CDR1 and CDR2: SGHRS and YFSETQ. CDR3 length: 14 residues. Trimming removed 5 bases from V and 3 bases from J, with 14 bases in between. These data were also filed under a second study, of T cells expressing NK-cell markers.

Sequencing input: PBMCs. This receptor was obtained from a woman between 18 and 29 years old in good health. The V and J genes are TRBV5-1 and TRBJ2-5, with D possibly being TRBD2 (5 bases). CDR3 DNA sequence: TGCGCCAGCAGTTCACTAGAGGGAGAAGAGACCCAGTACTTC. Amino acids: CASSSLEGEETQYF. The entire variable domain, with the rest obtained from reference TRBV5-1 and TRBJ2-5, is as follows: KAGVTQTPRYLIKTRGQQVTLSCSPISGHRSVSWYQQTPGQGLQFLFEYFSETQRNKGNFPGRFSGRQFSNSRSEMNVSTLELGDSALYLCASSSLEGEETQYFGPGTRLLVL.